This T cell receptor beta chain was retrieved from a study of T cells in Graves' hyperthyroidism and ophthalmopathy. About the research overall: The blood sample was taken at first diagnosis, before treatment began.

Template material for amplifying TCR beta CDR3 regions consisted of RNA transcripts. Researchers ran a first-round RT-PCR on the TCR CDR3 using the HTBI primer set. TCRdb redid the calling of the multiplex PCR reads with MiXCR, one entry per CDR3 protein. This table has under 400,000 distinct CDR3 sequences, about 25% appearing once. Approximately 10 ml of fresh peripheral blood supplied the PBMCs. This CDR3 contains 13 residues. Trimming shortened V by 5 bases and J by 5 bases, and 12 bases separated the two germline ends. Germline loops: CDR1 MDHEN, CDR2 SYDVKM. This clonotype turned up a few times. The source material was blood. The TCR comes from a man aged 50-59 years with Graves' hyperthyroidism. V and J are TRBV28 and TRBJ2-5; D perhaps matches TRBD1 (6 bases). The CDR3 spells CASSPGVLETQYF. The CDR3 DNA is TGTGCCAGCAGTCCAGGGGTGTTGGAGACCCAGTACTTC.